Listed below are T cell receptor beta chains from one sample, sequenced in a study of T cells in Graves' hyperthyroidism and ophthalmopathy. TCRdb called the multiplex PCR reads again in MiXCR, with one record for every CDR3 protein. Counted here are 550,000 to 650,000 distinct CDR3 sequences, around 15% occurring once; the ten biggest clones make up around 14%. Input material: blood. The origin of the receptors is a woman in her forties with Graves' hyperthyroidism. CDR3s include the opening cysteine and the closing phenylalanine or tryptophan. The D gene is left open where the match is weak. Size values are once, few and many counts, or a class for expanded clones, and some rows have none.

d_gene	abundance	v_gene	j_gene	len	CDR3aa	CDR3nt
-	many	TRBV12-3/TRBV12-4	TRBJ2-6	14	CASTDRTRANVLTF	TGTGCCAGCACTGACAGAACAAGGGCCAACGTCCTGACTTTC
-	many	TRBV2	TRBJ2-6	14	CASSDISGANVLTF	TGTGCCAGCAGTGACATCTCTGGGGCCAACGTCCTGACTTTC
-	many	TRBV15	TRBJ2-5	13	CATSLGGTETQYF	TGTGCCACCAGCCTGGGCGGGACTGAGACCCAGTACTTC
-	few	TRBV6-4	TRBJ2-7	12	CASSRASYEQYF	TGTGCCAGCAGCAGGGCGTCCTACGAGCAGTACTTC
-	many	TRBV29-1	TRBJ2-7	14	CSVGFRGRFHEQYF	TGCAGCGTTGGTTTTCGGGGGCGCTTCCACGAGCAGTACTTC
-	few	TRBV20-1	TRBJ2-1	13	CSAFSGLYNEQFF	TGCAGTGCTTTCTCGGGCCTTTACAATGAGCAGTTCTTC
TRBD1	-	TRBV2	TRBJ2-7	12	CASRDRVLEQYF	TGTGCCAGCAGGGACAGGGTTCTCGAGCAGTACTTC
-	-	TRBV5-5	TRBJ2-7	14	CASSLGLSTGEQYF	TGTGCCAGCAGCTTGGGTCTTTCAACAGGGGAGCAGTACTTC
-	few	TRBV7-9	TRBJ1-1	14	CASSLAGVYTEAFF	TGTGCCAGCAGCTTAGCTGGGGTTTACACTGAAGCTTTCTTT
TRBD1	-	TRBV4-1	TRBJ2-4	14	CASSETGGKNIQYF	TGCGCCAGCAGCGAAACAGGGGGCAAAAACATTCAGTACTTC
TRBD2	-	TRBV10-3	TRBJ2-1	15	CAISARTSGSDEQFF	TGTGCCATCAGTGCCCGGACTAGCGGGAGTGATGAGCAGTTCTTC
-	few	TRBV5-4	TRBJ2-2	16	CASSLGYFANTGELFF	TGTGCCAGCAGCCTTGGGTATTTCGCGAACACCGGGGAGCTGTTTTTT
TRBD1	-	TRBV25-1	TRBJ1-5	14	CASSDETGIQPQHF	TGTGCCAGCAGTGATGAGACAGGGATTCAGCCCCAGCATTTT
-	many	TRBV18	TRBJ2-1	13	CASSPPWENEQFF	TGTGCCAGCTCACCACCGTGGGAGAATGAGCAGTTCTTC
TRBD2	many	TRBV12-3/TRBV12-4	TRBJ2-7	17	CASRGGLAEIVPYEQYF	TGTGCCAGCAGGGGGGGACTAGCGGAGATAGTCCCCTACGAGCAGTACTTC
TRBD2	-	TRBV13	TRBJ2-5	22	CASSTTRETSGSRSPDGETQYF	TGTGCCAGCAGCACCACCCGTGAAACTAGCGGGAGTCGTAGTCCTGATGGAGAGACCCAGTACTTC
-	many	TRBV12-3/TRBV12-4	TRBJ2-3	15	CASSPWHQNTDTQYF	TGTGCCAGCAGTCCCTGGCACCAAAACACAGATACGCAGTATTTT
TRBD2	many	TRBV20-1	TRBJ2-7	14	CSAKGTSGIYEQYF	TGCAGTGCCAAGGGCACTAGCGGGATCTACGAGCAGTACTTC
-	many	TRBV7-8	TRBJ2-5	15	CASSLIGVGEETQYF	TGTGCCAGCAGCTTAATCGGAGTAGGGGAAGAGACCCAGTACTTC
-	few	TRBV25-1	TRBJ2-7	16	CASSEWGTTSSYEQYF	TGTGCCAGCAGTGAATGGGGGACAACTAGCTCCTACGAGCAGTACTTC
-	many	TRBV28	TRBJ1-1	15	CASSAHDGRNTEAFF	TGTGCCAGCAGTGCCCACGACGGGAGGAACACTGAAGCTTTCTTT
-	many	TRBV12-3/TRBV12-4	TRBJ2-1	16	CASSLADLILNNEQFF	TGTGCCAGCAGTTTAGCGGACCTAATCCTGAACAATGAGCAGTTCTTC
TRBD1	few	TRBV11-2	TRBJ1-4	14	CASTLGQGIEKLFF	TGTGCCAGCACCCTGGGACAGGGGATCGAAAAACTGTTTTTT
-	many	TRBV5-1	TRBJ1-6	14	CASSTLQGDSPLHF	TGCGCCAGCAGCACCCTCCAGGGAGACTCACCCCTCCACTTT
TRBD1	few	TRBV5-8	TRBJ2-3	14	CAVRTGQHTDTQYF	TGTGCCGTTCGAACGGGACAGCACACAGATACGCAGTATTTT
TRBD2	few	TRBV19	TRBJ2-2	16	CASRSSGRSNTGELFF	TGTGCCAGTAGGTCTAGCGGGAGGTCTAACACCGGGGAGCTGTTTTTT
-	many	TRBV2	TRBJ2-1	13	CASSDDTRNEQFF	TGTGCCAGCAGTGACGACACCCGAAATGAGCAGTTCTTC
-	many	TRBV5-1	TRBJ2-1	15	CASSSAGLVNNEQFF	TGCGCCAGCAGCTCCGCGGGACTCGTCAACAATGAGCAGTTCTTC
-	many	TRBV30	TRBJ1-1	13	CAWSRQGTTEAFF	TGTGCCTGGTCTCGGCAGGGGACCACTGAAGCTTTCTTT
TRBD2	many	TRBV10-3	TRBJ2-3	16	CAISEKGTSGIDTQYF	TGTGCCATCAGTGAGAAAGGGACTAGCGGGATAGATACGCAGTATTTT
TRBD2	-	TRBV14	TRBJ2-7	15	CASSDMGLAGGEQYF	TGTGCCAGCAGCGACATGGGACTAGCGGGAGGCGAGCAGTACTTC